One and the same sample provided the 23 T cell receptor beta chains below, sequenced in a study of cytomegalovirus exposure and HLA in healthy donors. It was with 60 Vbeta and 13 Jbeta primers that the PCR ran. Assay used: immunoSEQ multiplex PCR; TCRdb lists only in-frame clones, some missing. The sample lists 90,000 to 120,000 clones; 82% were seen once. The sequenced sample was PBMCs. All receptors come from a man aged 25 to 45 in good health and CMV-seropositive.

The chain is built from TRBV2 and TRBJ1-5; D might be TRBD1 (5 bases). V was cut by 6 bases and J by 7 bases, with 16 bases left in between. CDR3 size: 14 residues. CDR1 is SNHLY and CDR2 is FYNNEI in the germline V gene. CDR3 nucleotides: TGTGCCAGCAGGAACCAGGGTTTTGGGCAGCCCCAGCATTTT. Amino acids: CASRNQGFGQPQHF.

The chain couples TRBV19 to TRBJ1-3; 9 bases are shared with TRBD1. The V gene end was trimmed by 5 bases and the J gene end by 4 bases; junction bases not matched to a gene: 9. Germline V gene sequence: CDR1 LNHDA, CDR2 SQIVND (reference sequence). The CDR3 runs to 16 residues. CDR3 amino acids: CASSDGQGYAGNTIYF. Here the CDR3 DNA reads TGTGCCAGTAGTGACGGACAGGGGTACGCGGGAAACACCATATATTTT.

The chain employs TRBV2 and TRBJ2-6; 8 nucleotides agree with TRBD1. This CDR3 has 15 amino acids. Unmatched junction bases numbered 5, after V lost 6 bases and J lost 4 bases. Looked up from germline, CDR1 is SNHLY and CDR2 is FYNNEI. CDR3 sequence reads: CASSGQGGGANVLTF. The CDR3 coding sequence is TGTGCCAGCAGCGGACAGGGTGGCGGGGCCAACGTCCTGACTTTC.

This chain joins TRBV2 and TRBJ1-6; TRBD1 is a possible D gene (5 bases). CDR1 is SNHLY, CDR2 FYNNEI, per germline. V was clipped by 10 bases and J by 8 bases, with 21 bases between them. The CDR3 has 15 residues. CDR3 region: CAIGEVDRLDSPLHF. The CDR3 DNA is TGTGCCATCGGGGAGGTAGACAGACTGGATTCACCCCTCCACTTT.

J is TRBJ2-3 and V is TRBV5-6; maybe TRBD2 (5 bases). The CDR3 extends over 12 amino acids. Germline lookup yields CDR1 SGHDT and CDR2 YYEEEE. V was cut by 0 bases and J by 8 bases, with 7 bases left in between. The CDR3 sequence is CASSLEGGTQYF. CDR3 sequence (DNA): TGTGCCAGCAGCTTGGAAGGAGGTACGCAGTATTTT. Full variable domain (remainder filled in from reference TRBV5-6 and TRBJ2-3): DAGVTQSPTHLIKTRGQQVTLRCSPKSGHDTVSWYQQALGQGPQFIFQYYEEEERQRGNFPDRFSGHQFPNYSSELNVNALLLGDSALYLCASSLEGGTQYFGPGTRLTVL.

This chain uses TRBV6-1 with TRBJ1-2; weak D call: TRBD1 (5 bases). Germline V lookup: CDR1 MNHNS, CDR2 SASEGT. This CDR3 has 18 amino acids. Deletions cut 1 base from V and 3 bases from J, with 21 bases between. The CDR3 DNA reads as TGTGCCAGCAGTGAAGAGATTTCTTTGGAGGGACCTTACTATGGCTACACCTTC. Its translation: CASSEEISLEGPYYGYTF.

The chain carries TRBV10-3 and TRBJ2-7, with 11 bases that match TRBD1. V lost 8 bases and J lost 3; bases outside the gene matches: 3. Looked up from germline, CDR1 is ENHRY and CDR2 is SYGVKD. The length of the CDR3 is 13 residues. CDR3 sequence reads: CAIGQGANYEQYF. The CDR3 DNA is TGTGCCATCGGACAGGGGGCGAACTACGAGCAGTACTTC.

The chain employs TRBV5-1 and TRBJ2-5; 8 positions agree with TRBD2. The CDR3 contains 15 residues. Trimming removed 1 base from V and 1 base from J; junction bases left unmatched: 3. The germline V gene has CDR1 SGHRS and CDR2 YFSETQ. CDR3: CASSLPAGGQETQYF. CDR3 nucleotide sequence: TGCGCCAGCAGCTTGCCCGCGGGGGGCCAAGAGACCCAGTACTTC. Full variable domain (rest looked up from reference TRBV5-1 and TRBJ2-5): KAGVTQTPRYLIKTRGQQVTLSCSPISGHRSVSWYQQTPGQGLQFLFEYFSETQRNKGNFPGRFSGRQFSNSRSEMNVSTLELGDSALYLCASSLPAGGQETQYFGPGTRLLVL.

The sample holds one count of this clone. The V gene is TRBV9, the J gene TRBJ1-3; 7 bases map to TRBD1. V lost 4 bases to trimming and J lost 4 bases; unmatched junction nucleotides: 5. CDR1 SGDLS and CDR2 YYNGEE come from the germline V gene. The CDR3 loop spans 14 amino acids. The DNA of the CDR3 is TGTGCCAGCAGCATACAGGGGCGCGGAAACACCATATATTTT. Its protein product is CASSIQGRGNTIYF.

This chain uses TRBV6-5 with TRBJ1-1, with TRBD1 as a possible D gene (6 bases). The germline V gene has CDR1 MNHEY and CDR2 SVGAGI. Trimming shortened V by 6 bases and J by 4 bases, and 9 bases separated the two germline ends. The CDR3 has 12 amino acids. CDR3 nucleotide sequence: TGTGCCAGCAGAACAGGGACCACTGAAGCTTTCTTT. Translation: CASRTGTTEAFF.

This rearrangement joins TRBV6-5 to TRBJ2-1; 8 bases line up with TRBD2. CDR1 MNHEY and CDR2 SVGAGI come from the germline V gene. Unmatched junction bases numbered 6, after V lost 7 bases and J lost 7 bases. This CDR3 region has 13 residues. The CDR3 protein is CASNKRGRNEQFF. As DNA, the CDR3 is TGTGCCAGCAACAAGCGGGGGAGAAATGAGCAGTTCTTC.

This clone occurred a few times. This sequence joins TRBV9 and TRBJ1-4; D unresolved. This CDR3 spans 13 amino acids. In germline, CDR1 is SGDLS, CDR2 YYNGEE. Trimming cost V 1 base and J 6 bases, with 7 bases left between them. Here the CDR3 DNA reads TGTGCCAGCAGCGTAAGTACAGATGAAAAACTGTTTTTT. Amino acids: CASSVSTDEKLFF.

The chain uses TRBV5-6 and TRBJ1-2; the D is unclear. Trimming stripped 4 bases from V and 4 bases from J, with 17 bases between. This CDR3 comprises 15 residues. Looked up from germline, CDR1 is SGHDT and CDR2 is YYEEEE. The CDR3 region is CASSPSNRSPYGYTF. The CDR3 DNA is TGTGCCAGCAGCCCCTCCAACAGATCCCCCTATGGCTACACCTTC.

V gene TRBV18 combines with J gene TRBJ2-5; D might be TRBD1 (6 bases). Germline V gene data show CDR1 as KGHSH and CDR2 as LQKENI. The CDR3 is made up of 15 amino acids. The V and J ends lost 0 bases and 2 bases respectively, with 10 bases between them. CDR3 loop: CASSPPRGGQETQYF. DNA for the CDR3: TGTGCCAGCTCACCACCCAGGGGTGGGCAAGAGACCCAGTACTTC.

This clone was seen a few times. The chain links TRBV5-6 to TRBJ2-1, with D unclear. This CDR3 contains 13 residues. V lost 4 bases and J 7 bases, leaving 12 bases between the germline ends. The germline CDR1 and CDR2 sequences are SGHDT and YYEEEE. The CDR3 nucleotides are TGTGCCAGCAGCCCTTTATTCAGGAATGAGCAGTTCTTC. This codes for CASSPLFRNEQFF.

The V gene is TRBV19, the J gene TRBJ2-3; 12 nucleotides agree with TRBD1. The CDR3 spans 16 residues. V shed 2 bases and J 6 bases; nucleotides not matched to a gene: 6. Germline assignment: CDR1 LNHDA and CDR2 SQIVND (reference sequence). The CDR3 DNA sequence: TGTGCCAGTAGTATAACCGGGACAGGGGGCAGGGATACGCAGTATTTT. Residues: CASSITGTGGRDTQYF.

The CDR3 DNA reads as TGCGCCAGCAGCTCGGGACGGGGAGGATTCGAGCAGTACTTC. Its protein product is CASSSGRGGFEQYF. The chain uses TRBV5-1 and TRBJ2-7, with D possibly matching TRBD2 (6 bases). Trimming took 3 bases from V and 6 from J, leaving 16 bases between them. This CDR3 spans 14 amino acids. The germline V gene has CDR1 SGHRS and CDR2 YFSETQ.

The rearrangement links TRBV7-9 to TRBJ2-3; D call uncertain. Germline values: CDR1 SEHNR, CDR2 FQNEAQ (reference sequence). Trimming removed 6 bases at V and 5 bases at J, with 9 bases between. The CDR3 consists of 12 residues. The CDR3 protein is CASSFPGDTQYF. The CDR3 DNA sequence: TGTGCCAGCAGTTTTCCCGGAGATACGCAGTATTTT.

The rearrangement uses TRBV27 and TRBJ2-4; D gene ambiguous. Germline loops: CDR1 MNHEY, CDR2 SMNVEV (reference sequence). V lost 5 bases, J lost 0 bases, and 11 bases lay in between. This CDR3 is built from 15 residues. DNA for the CDR3: TGTGCCAGCAGTCCTACCCCCTTAGCCAAAAACATTCAGTACTTC. Its protein is CASSPTPLAKNIQYF.

The CDR3 here is CASSERGHGNQPQHF. DNA for the CDR3: TGTGCCAGCAGTGAAAGGGGGCATGGCAATCAGCCCCAGCATTTT. This chain joins TRBV2 and TRBJ1-5; TRBD1 matches at 7 bases. There are 15 residues in the CDR3. Germline V gene lookup returns CDR1 SNHLY and CDR2 FYNNEI. V lost 2 bases to trimming and J lost 2 bases; unmatched junction nucleotides: 3.

This clone was counted once. The rearrangement uses TRBV19 and TRBJ2-7, with D possibly being TRBD2 (6 bases). V was clipped by 3 bases and J by 4 bases, with 10 bases between them. Germline V gene lookup returns CDR1 LNHDA and CDR2 SQIVND (reference sequence). The CDR3 loop spans 13 amino acids. The CDR3 reads CASSMWRAYEQYF. CDR3 nucleotide sequence: TGTGCCAGTAGTATGTGGAGGGCTTACGAGCAGTACTTC.

This clone was observed a handful of times. The CDR3 reads CASRSGTGISNEQFF. The CDR3 nucleotides read TGTGCCAGCAGATCCGGGACAGGGATATCCAATGAGCAGTTCTTC. The chain recombines TRBV6-4 with TRBJ2-1, with 9 bases matching TRBD1. The CDR3 has 15 residues. Germline-derived CDR1 and CDR2 are MRHNA and SNTAGT. J lost 6 bases, V lost 6 bases, and 9 bases had no gene match.

This clone occurred a few times. Other nucleotide sequences from this sample produce the same CDR3. The CDR3, as DNA: TGTGCCAGCAGTTACTCGGCTCGGGGGGGCTTGGAGACCCAGTACTTC. Translating it yields CASSYSARGGLETQYF. The rearrangement links TRBV6-5 to TRBJ2-5; 8 bases agree with TRBD2. After removal of 0 bases from V and 5 bases from J, the junction contained 8 bases not matched to a gene. Germline V lookup: CDR1 MNHEY, CDR2 SVGAGI. The CDR3 is 16 residues long.